The T cell receptor (beta chain) described here comes from a study of Ad26.COV2.S vaccination and SARS-CoV-2 variants. About the research overall: Each vaccinee took Ad26.COV2.S intramuscularly, once or twice 56 days apart.

V lost 5 bases to trimming and J lost 3 bases; unmatched junction nucleotides: 5. This CDR3 comprises 14 residues. Looked up from germline, CDR1 is SGHVS and CDR2 is FQNEAQ. Assay: immunoSEQ multiplex PCR; the TCRdb copy retains only in-frame clones and omits some. The sample has around 340,000 clones, 70% to 90% seen once. Indicated treatment: around 19 received Ad26.COV2.S at low or high dose, single or two shots; about 5 received placebo; per-sample allocation not given. Specimens were obtained on day 63 following the first vaccine or placebo injection. This sequence joins TRBV7-8 and TRBJ2-7; 9 nucleotides line up with TRBD1. The sample in question was peripheral blood, obtained in a trial of Ad26.COV2.S vaccine versus placebo. The clonotype originates from a person aged 18-60 years who received the Ad26.COV2.S COVID-19 vaccine or a placebo. The CDR3 nucleotides read TGTGCCAGCAGCGCGGACAGGGGAGGCTACGAGCAGTACTTC. Its protein is CASSADRGGYEQYF.